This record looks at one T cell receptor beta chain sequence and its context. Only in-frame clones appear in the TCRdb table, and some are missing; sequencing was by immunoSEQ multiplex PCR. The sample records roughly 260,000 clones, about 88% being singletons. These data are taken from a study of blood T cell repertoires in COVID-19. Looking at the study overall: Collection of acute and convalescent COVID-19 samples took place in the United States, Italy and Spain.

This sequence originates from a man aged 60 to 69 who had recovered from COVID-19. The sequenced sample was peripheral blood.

In nucleotides, the CDR3 is TGTGCCAGCTCACAGAGAACGGACATTCGCTCTGGAAACACCATATATTTT. Residues: CASSQRTDIRSGNTIYF. The J gene is TRBJ1-3, the V gene TRBV18, with D perhaps TRBD1 (5 bases). V lost 4 bases and J lost 0, with 16 bases in between. CDR1 and CDR2 (germline): KGHSH, LQKENI. This CDR3 has 17 residues.